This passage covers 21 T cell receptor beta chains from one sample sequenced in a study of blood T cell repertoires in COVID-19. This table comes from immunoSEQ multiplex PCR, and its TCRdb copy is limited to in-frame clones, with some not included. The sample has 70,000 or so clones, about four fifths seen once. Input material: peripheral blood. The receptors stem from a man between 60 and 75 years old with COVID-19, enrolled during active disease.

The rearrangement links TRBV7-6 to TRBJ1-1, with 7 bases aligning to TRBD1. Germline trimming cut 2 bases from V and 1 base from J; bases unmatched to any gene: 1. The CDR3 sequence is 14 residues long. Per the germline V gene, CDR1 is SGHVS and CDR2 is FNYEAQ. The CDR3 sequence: CASSLRDRNTEAFF. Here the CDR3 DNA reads TGTGCCAGCAGCTTACGGGACAGGAACACTGAAGCTTTCTTT. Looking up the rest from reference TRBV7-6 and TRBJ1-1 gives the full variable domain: GAGVSQSPRYKVTKRGQDVALRCDPISGHVSLYWYRQALGQGPEFLTYFNYEAQQDKSGLPNDRFSAERPEGSISTLTIQRTEQRDSAMYRCASSLRDRNTEAFFGQGTRLTVV.

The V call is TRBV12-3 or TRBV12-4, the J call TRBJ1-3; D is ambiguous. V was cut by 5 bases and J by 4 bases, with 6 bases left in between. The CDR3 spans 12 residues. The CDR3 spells CASSPLGNTIYF. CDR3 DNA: TGTGCCAGCAGTCCCCTGGGAAACACCATATATTTT.

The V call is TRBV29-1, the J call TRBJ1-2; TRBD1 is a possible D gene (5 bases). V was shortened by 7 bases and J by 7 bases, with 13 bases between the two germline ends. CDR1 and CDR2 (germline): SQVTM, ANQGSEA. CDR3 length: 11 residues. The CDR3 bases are TGCAGCGGGGTTGGAGGGGCTGGCTACACCTTC. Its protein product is CSGVGGAGYTF.

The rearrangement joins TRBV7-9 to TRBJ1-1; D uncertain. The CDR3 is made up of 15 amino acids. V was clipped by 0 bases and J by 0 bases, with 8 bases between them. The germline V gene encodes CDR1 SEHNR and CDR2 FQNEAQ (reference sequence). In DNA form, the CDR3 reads TGTGCCAGCAGCTTAGCGGAGGGCGTGAACACTGAAGCTTTCTTT. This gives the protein CASSLAEGVNTEAFF.

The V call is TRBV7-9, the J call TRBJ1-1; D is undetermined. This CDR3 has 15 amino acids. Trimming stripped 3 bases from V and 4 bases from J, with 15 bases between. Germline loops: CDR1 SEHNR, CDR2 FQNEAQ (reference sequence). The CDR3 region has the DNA TGTGCCAGCAGCTTCCTACTGGGAGTATCCACTGAAGCTTTCTTT. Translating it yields CASSFLLGVSTEAFF.

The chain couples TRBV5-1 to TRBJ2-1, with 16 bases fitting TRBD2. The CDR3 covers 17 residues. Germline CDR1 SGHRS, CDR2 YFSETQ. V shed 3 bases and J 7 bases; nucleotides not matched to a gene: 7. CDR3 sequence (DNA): TGCGCCAGCAGCTCAGGGACTAGCGGGGGGGCTCGAAATGAGCAGTTCTTC. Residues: CASSSGTSGGARNEQFF.

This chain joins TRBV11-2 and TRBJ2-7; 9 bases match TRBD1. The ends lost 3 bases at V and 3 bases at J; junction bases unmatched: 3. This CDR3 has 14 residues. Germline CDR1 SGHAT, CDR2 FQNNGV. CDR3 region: CASSLTGGNYEQYF. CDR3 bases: TGTGCCAGCAGCTTGACAGGGGGGAACTACGAGCAGTACTTC.

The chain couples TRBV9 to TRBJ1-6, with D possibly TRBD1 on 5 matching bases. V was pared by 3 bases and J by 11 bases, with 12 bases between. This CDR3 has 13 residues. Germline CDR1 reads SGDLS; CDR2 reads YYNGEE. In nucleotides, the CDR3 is TGTGCCAGCAGCGAAGACAGCCGAACACCCCTCCACTTT. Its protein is CASSEDSRTPLHF.

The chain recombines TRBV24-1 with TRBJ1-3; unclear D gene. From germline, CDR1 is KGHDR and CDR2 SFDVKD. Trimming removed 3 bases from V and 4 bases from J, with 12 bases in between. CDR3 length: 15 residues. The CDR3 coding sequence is TGTGCCACCAGTGATGCTCGGGGTCCCGGAAACACCATATATTTT. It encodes CATSDARGPGNTIYF.

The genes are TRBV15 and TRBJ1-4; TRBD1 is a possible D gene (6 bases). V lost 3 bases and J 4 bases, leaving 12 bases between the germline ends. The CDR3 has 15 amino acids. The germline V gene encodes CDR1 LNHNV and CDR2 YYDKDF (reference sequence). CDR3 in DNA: TGTGCCACCAGCAGGGAACAGGGTTATAATGAAAAACTGTTTTTT. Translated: CATSREQGYNEKLFF.

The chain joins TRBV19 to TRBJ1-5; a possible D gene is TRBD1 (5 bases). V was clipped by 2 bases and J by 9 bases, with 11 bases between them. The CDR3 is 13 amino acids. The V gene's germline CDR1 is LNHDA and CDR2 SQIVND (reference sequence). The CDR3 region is CASSISQQGPQHF. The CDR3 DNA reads TGTGCCAGTAGTATATCCCAGCAGGGGCCCCAGCATTTT.

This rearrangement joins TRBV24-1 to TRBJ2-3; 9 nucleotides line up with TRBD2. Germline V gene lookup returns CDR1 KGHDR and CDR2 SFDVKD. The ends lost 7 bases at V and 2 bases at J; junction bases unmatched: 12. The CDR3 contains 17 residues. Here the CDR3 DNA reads TGTGCCACCAGGACGGCGGTAGCGGGGGACAACACAGATACGCAGTATTTT. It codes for CATRTAVAGDNTDTQYF.

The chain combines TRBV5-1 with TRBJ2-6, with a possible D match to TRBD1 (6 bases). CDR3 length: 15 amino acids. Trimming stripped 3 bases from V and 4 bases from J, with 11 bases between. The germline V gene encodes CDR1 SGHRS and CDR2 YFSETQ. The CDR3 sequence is CASSWAGDGANVLTF. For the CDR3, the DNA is TGCGCCAGCAGCTGGGCAGGGGACGGGGCCAACGTCCTGACTTTC.

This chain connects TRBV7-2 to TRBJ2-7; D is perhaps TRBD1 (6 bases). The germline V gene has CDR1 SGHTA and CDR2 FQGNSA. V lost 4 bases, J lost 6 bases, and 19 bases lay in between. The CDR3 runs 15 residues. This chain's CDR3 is CASSSSGTPQAEQYF. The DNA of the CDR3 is TGTGCCAGCAGCTCGTCCGGGACACCCCAGGCCGAGCAGTACTTC.

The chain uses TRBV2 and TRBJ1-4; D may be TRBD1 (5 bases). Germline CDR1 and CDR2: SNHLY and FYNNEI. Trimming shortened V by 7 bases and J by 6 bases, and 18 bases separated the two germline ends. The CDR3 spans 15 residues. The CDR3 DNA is TGTGCCAGCAATATGGGAGGGACTTTCGATGAAAAACTGTTTTTT. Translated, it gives CASNMGGTFDEKLFF.

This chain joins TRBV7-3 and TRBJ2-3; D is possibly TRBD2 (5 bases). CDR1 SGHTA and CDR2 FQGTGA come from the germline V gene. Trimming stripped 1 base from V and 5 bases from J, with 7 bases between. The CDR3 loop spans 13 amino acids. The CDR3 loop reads CASSLIAQDTQYF. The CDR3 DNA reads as TGTGCCAGCAGCTTAATAGCGCAAGATACGCAGTATTTT.

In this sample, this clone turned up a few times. The CDR3: CASRQGSPGNTIYF. The CDR3 nucleotides read TGTGCCAGCAGACAGGGAAGCCCTGGAAACACCATATATTTT. The rearrangement links TRBV6-5 to TRBJ1-3; the D gene is possibly TRBD1 (6 bases). The V end lost 6 bases, the J end lost 2 bases, and 11 bases lay between the germline ends. The CDR3 is made up of 14 amino acids. Per germline, CDR1 MNHEY and CDR2 SVGAGI.

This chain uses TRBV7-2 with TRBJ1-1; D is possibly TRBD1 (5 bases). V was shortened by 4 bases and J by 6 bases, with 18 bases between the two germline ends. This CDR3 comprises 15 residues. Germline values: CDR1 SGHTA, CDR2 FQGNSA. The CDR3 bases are TGTGCCAGCAGCTCATTCGCTCGACAGTACGCTGAAGCTTTCTTT. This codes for CASSSFARQYAEAFF.

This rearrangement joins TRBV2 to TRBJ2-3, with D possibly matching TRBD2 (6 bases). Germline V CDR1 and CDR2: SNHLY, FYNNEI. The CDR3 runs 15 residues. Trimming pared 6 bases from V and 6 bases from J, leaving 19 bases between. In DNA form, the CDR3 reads TGTGCCAGCAGACTTACAATGACTAGTTCCGATACGCAGTATTTT. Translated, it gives CASRLTMTSSDTQYF.

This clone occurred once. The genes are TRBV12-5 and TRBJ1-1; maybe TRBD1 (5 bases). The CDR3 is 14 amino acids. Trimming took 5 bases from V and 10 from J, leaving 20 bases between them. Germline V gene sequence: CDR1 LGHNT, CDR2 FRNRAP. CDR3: CASGQPGGGPRAFF. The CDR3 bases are TGTGCTAGTGGTCAACCCGGGGGGGGACCTAGAGCTTTCTTT.

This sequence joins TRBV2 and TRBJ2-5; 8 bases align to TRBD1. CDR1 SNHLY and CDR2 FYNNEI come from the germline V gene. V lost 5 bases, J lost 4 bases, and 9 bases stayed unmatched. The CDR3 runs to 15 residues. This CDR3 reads CASSIGTGGRETQYF. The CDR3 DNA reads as TGTGCCAGCAGTATAGGGACAGGAGGGCGAGAGACCCAGTACTTC.